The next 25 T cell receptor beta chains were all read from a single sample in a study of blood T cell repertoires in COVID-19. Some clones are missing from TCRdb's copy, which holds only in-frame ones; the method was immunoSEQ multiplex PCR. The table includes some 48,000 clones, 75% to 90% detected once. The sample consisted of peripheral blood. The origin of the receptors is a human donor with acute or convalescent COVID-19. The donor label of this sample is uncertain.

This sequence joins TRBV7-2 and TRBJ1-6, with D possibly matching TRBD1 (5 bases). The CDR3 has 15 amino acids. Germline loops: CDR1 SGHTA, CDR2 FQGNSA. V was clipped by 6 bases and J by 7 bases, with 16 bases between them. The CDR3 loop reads CASRTDSGGNSPLHF. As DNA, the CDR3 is TGTGCCAGCAGAACAGACAGTGGAGGGAATTCACCCCTCCACTTT.

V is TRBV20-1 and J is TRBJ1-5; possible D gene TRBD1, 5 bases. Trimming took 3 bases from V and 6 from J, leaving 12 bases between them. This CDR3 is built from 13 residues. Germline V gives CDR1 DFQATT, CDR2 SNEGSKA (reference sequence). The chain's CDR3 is CSASLGVGQPQHF. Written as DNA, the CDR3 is TGCAGTGCTAGTCTAGGGGTGGGTCAGCCCCAGCATTTT.

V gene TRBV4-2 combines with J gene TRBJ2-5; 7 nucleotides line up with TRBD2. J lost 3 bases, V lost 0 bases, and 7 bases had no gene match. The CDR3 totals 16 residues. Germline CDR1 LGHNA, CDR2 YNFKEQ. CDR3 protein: CASSQEVRAGEETQYF. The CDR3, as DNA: TGTGCCAGCAGCCAAGAGGTAAGGGCGGGAGAAGAGACCCAGTACTTC.

CDR3 in DNA: TGCAGTGCTAGTTTGGGACAGGGGGTAAAAAACTATGGCTACACCTTC. Amino acids: CSASLGQGVKNYGYTF. The rearrangement links TRBV20-1 to TRBJ1-2, with 11 positions matching TRBD1. The CDR3 sequence is 16 residues long. Germline CDR1 and CDR2: DFQATT and SNEGSKA (reference sequence). Unmatched junction bases numbered 8, after V lost 3 bases and J lost 2 bases.

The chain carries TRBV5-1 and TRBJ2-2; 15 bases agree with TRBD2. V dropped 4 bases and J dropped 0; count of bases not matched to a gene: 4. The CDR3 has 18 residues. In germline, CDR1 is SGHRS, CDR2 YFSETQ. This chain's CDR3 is CASSIGTSGGTNTGELFF. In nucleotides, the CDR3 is TGCGCCAGCAGCATTGGGACTAGCGGGGGGACGAACACCGGGGAGCTGTTTTTT.

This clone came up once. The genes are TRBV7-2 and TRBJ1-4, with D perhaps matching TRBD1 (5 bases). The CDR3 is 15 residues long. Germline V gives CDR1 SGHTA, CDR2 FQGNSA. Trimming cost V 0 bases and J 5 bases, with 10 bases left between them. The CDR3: CASSLAGQGNEKLFF. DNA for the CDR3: TGTGCCAGCAGCTTAGCGGGGCAGGGAAATGAAAAACTGTTTTTT. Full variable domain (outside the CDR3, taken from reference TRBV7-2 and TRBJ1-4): GAGVSQSPSNKVTEKGKDVELRCDPISGHTALYWYRQSLGQGLEFLIYFQGNSAPDKSGLPSDRFSAERTGGSVSTLTIQRTQQEDSAVYLCASSLAGQGNEKLFFGSGTQLSVL.

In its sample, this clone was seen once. CDR3 loop: CASSPQGTGTNEKLFF. The CDR3 coding sequence is TGTGCCAGCAGTCCACAGGGTACTGGAACTAATGAAAAACTGTTTTTT. The V call is TRBV28, the J call TRBJ1-4; D is possibly TRBD1 (6 bases). V lost 5 bases and J 1 base, leaving 14 bases between the germline ends. The CDR3 loop spans 16 amino acids. The germline V gene has CDR1 MDHEN and CDR2 SYDVKM.

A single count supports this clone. The CDR3 is CAWTLNTEAFF. For the CDR3, the DNA is TGTGCCTGGACCTTGAACACTGAAGCTTTCTTT. The chain is built from TRBV30 and TRBJ1-1; D not resolved. The germline V and J ends were trimmed by 4 bases and 0 bases, with 3 bases remaining between them. Germline V gene data show CDR1 as GTSNPN and CDR2 as SVGIG (reference sequence). The CDR3 has 11 amino acids. Complete variable domain (other parts from reference TRBV30 and TRBJ1-1): SQTIHQWPATLVQPVGSPLSLECTVEGTSNPNLYWYRQAAGRGLQLLFYSVGIGQISSEVPQNLSASRPQDRQFILSSKKLLLSDSGFYLCAWTLNTEAFFGQGTRLTVV.

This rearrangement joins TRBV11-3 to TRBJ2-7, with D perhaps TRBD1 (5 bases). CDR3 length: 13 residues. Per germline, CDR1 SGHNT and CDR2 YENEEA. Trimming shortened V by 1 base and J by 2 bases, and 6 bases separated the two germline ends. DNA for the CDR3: TGTGCCAGCAGCTTAGGACAGACCTACGAGCAGTACTTC. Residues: CASSLGQTYEQYF.

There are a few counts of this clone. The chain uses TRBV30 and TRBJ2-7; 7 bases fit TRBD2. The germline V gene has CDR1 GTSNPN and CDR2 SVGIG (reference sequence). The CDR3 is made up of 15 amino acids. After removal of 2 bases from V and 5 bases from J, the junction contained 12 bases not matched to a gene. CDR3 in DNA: TGTGCCTGGAGTACCGGACTAGGGCAGGGTGACGAGCAGTACTTC. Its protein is CAWSTGLGQGDEQYF.

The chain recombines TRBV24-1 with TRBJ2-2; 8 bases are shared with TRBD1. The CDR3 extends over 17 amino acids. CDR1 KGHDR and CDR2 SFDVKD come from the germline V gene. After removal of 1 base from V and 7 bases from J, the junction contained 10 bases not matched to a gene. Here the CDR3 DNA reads TGTGCCACCAGTGATTTAGAGGACAGGGATGGTGTCGGGGAGCTGTTTTTT. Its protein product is CATSDLEDRDGVGELFF.

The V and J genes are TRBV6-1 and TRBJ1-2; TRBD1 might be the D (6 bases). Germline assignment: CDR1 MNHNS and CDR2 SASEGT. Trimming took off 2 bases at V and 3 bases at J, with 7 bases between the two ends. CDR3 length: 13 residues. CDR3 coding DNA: TGTGCCAGCAGTGAATACAGGGACTATGGCTACACCTTC. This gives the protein CASSEYRDYGYTF.

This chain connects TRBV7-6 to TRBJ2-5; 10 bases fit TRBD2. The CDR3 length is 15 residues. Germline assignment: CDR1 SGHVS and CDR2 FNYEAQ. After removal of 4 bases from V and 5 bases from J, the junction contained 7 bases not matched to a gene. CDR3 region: CASSSASGRTETQYF. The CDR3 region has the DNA TGTGCCAGCAGCTCGGCTAGCGGGAGAACGGAGACCCAGTACTTC.

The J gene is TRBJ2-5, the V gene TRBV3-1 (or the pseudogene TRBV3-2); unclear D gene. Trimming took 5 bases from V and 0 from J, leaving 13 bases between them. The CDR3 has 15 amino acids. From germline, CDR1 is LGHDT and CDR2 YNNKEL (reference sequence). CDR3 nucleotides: TGTGCCAGCAGCGATGTTTTGGCAGACCAAGAGACCCAGTACTTC. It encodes CASSDVLADQETQYF.

CDR3 bases: TGCAGTGCTAGTACCAGCGGGGTGACCTACGAGCAGTACTTC. It encodes CSASTSGVTYEQYF. The V gene is TRBV20-1, the J gene TRBJ2-7; the match to TRBD2 covers 7 bases. Germline CDR1 and CDR2: DFQATT and SNEGSKA (reference sequence). The CDR3 is made up of 14 amino acids. Unmatched junction bases numbered 7, after V lost 3 bases and J lost 2 bases.

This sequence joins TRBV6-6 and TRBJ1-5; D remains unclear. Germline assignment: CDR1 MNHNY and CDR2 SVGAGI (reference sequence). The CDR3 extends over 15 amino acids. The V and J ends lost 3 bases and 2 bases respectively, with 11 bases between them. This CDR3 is CASSYSPGGNQPQHF. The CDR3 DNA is TGTGCCAGCAGTTATTCGCCGGGTGGCAATCAGCCCCAGCATTTT.

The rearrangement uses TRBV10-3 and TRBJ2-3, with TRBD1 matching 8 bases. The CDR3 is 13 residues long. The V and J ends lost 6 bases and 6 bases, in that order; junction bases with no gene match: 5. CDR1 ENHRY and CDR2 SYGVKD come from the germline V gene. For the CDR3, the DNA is TGTGCCATCAGCCCAAGGACAGGGGATACGCAGTATTTT. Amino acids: CAISPRTGDTQYF.

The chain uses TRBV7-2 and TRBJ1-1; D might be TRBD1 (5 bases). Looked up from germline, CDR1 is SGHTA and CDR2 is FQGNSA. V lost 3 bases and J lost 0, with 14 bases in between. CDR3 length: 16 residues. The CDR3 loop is CASSFGAGKLNTEAFF. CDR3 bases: TGTGCCAGCAGCTTCGGGGCGGGGAAACTGAACACTGAAGCTTTCTTT.

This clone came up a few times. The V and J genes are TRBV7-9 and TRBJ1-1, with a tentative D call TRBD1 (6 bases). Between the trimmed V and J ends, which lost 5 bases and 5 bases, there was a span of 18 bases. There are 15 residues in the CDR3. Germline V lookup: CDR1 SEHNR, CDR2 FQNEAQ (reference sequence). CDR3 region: CASSPSGGPRTEAFF. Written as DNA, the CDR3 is TGTGCCAGCAGCCCCTCCGGGGGGCCGAGGACTGAAGCTTTCTTT.

The CDR3 region is CASSIELGAGEPQHF. As DNA, the CDR3 is TGTGCCAGTAGTATAGAGCTAGGGGCTGGTGAGCCCCAGCATTTT. This chain uses TRBV19 with TRBJ1-5; D perhaps matches TRBD1 (5 bases). The CDR3 runs 15 residues. Looked up from germline, CDR1 is LNHDA and CDR2 is SQIVND (reference sequence). V was shortened by 0 bases and J by 8 bases, with 14 bases between the two germline ends.

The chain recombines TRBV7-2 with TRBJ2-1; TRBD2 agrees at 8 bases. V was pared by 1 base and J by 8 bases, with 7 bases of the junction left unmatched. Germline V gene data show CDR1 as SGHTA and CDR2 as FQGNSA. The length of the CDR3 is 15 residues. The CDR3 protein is CASSLELAEGDEQFF. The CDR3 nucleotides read TGTGCCAGCAGCTTAGAACTAGCGGAGGGCGATGAGCAGTTCTTC.

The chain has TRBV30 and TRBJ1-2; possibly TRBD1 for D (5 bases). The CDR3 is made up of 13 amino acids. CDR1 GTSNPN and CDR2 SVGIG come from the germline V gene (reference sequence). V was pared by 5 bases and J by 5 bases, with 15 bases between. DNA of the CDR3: TGTGCCTGGCAGGGAACCTTCGGGTATGGCTACACCTTC. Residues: CAWQGTFGYGYTF. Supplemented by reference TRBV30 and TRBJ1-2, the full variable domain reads SQTIHQWPATLVQPVGSPLSLECTVEGTSNPNLYWYRQAAGRGLQLLFYSVGIGQISSEVPQNLSASRPQDRQFILSSKKLLLSDSGFYLCAWQGTFGYGYTFGSGTRLTVV.

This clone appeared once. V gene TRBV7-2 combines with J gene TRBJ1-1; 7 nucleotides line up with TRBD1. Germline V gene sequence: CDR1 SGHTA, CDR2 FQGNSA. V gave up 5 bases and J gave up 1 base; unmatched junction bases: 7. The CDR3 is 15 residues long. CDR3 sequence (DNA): TGTGCCAGCAGCACAATCTCAGGGGGGAACACTGAAGCTTTCTTT. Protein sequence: CASSTISGGNTEAFF.

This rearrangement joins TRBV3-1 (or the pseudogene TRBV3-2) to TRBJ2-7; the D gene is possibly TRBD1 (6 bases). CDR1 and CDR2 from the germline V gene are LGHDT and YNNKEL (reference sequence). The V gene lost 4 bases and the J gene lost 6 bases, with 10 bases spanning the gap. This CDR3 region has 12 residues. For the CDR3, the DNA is TGTGCCAGCAGCCTACAGGGCCCCGAGCAGTACTTC. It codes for CASSLQGPEQYF.

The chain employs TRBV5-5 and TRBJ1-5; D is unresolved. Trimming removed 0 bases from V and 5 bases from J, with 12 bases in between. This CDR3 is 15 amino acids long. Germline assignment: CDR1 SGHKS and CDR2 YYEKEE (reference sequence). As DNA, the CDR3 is TGTGCCAGCAGCTTGGCCCGGGGAGGGTATCAGCCCCAGCATTTT. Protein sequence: CASSLARGGYQPQHF.